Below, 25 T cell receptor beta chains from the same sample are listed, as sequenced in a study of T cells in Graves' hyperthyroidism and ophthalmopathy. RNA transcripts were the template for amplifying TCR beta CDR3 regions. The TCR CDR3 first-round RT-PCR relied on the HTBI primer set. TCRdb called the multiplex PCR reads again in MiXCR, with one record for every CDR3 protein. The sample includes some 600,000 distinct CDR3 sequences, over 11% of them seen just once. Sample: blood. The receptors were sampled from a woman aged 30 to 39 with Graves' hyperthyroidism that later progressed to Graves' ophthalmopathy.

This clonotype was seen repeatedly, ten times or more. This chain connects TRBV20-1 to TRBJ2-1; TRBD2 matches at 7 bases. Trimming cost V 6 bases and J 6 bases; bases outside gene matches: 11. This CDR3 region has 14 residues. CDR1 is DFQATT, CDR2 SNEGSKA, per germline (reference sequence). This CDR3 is CSADGGRAINEQFF. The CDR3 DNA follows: TGCAGTGCCGATGGAGGGAGGGCCATCAATGAGCAGTTCTTC.

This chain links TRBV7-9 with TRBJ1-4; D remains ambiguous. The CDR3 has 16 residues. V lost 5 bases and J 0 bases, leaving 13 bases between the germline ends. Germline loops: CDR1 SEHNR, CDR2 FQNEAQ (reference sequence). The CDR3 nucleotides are TGTGCCAGCAGCCCCGCACAAGGCGCAACTAATGAAAAACTGTTTTTT. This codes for CASSPAQGATNEKLFF.

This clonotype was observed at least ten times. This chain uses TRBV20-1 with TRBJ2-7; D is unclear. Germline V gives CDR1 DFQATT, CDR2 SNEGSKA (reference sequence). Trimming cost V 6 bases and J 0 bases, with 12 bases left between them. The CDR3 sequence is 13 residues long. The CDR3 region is CSAPRGLSYEQYF. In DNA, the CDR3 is TGCAGTGCCCCGCGTGGCCTCTCCTACGAGCAGTACTTC.

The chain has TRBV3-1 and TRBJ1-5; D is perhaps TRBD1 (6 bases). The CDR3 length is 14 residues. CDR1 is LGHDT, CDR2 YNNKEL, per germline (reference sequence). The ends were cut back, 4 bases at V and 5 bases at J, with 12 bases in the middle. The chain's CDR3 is CASSLGQQDQPQHF. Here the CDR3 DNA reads TGTGCCAGCAGCCTCGGACAGCAAGATCAGCCCCAGCATTTT.

The CDR3 reads CAWSLGVTNEKLFF. CDR3 DNA sequence: TGTGCCTGGAGTCTCGGGGTTACTAATGAAAAACTGTTTTTT. The rearrangement joins TRBV30 to TRBJ1-4; D gene ambiguous. The V end lost 2 bases, the J end lost 2 bases, and 9 bases lay between the germline ends. CDR1 is GTSNPN and CDR2 is SVGIG in the germline V gene (reference sequence). The CDR3 contains 14 residues.

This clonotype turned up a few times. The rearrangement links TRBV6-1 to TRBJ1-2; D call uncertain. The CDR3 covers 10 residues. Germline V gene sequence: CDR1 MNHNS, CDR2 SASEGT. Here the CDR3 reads CAVSILGYTF. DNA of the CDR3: TGTGCTGTCTCAATCTTGGGCTACACCTTC.

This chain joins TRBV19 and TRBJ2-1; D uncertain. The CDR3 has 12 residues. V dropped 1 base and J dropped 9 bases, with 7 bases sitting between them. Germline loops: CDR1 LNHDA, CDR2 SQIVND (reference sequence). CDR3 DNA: TGTGCCAGTAGTATAGGGGGATCTGAGCAGTTCTTC. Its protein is CASSIGGSEQFF.

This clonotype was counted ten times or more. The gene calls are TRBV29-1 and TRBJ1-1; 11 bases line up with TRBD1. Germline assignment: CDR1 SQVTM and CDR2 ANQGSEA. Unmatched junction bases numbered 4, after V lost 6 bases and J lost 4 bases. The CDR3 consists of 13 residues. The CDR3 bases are TGCAGCGTGGACAGGGGGCTTGGCACTGAAGCTTTCTTT. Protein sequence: CSVDRGLGTEAFF.

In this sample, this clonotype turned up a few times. CDR3 nucleotide sequence: TGCAGTGCTAGATTACGGCTCTATGGCTACACCTTC. Its translation: CSARLRLYGYTF. This chain links TRBV20-1 with TRBJ1-2; D call uncertain. Deletions cut 2 bases from V and 4 bases from J, with 8 bases between. The length of the CDR3 is 12 residues. CDR1 and CDR2 from the germline V gene are DFQATT and SNEGSKA (reference sequence).

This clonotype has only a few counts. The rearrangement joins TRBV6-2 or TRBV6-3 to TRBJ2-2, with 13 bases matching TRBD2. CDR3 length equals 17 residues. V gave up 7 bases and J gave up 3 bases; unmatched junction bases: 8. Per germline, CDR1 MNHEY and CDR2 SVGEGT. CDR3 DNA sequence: TGTGCCAGCACCAGCCCAGGACTAGCGGGAGACACCGGGGAGCTGTTTTTT. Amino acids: CASTSPGLAGDTGELFF.

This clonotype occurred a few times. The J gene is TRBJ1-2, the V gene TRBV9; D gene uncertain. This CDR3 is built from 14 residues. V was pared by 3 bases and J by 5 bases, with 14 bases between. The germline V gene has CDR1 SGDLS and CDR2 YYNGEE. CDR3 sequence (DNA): TGTGCCAGCAGCGGCCCCGAGGACCTATATGGCTACACCTTC. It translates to CASSGPEDLYGYTF.

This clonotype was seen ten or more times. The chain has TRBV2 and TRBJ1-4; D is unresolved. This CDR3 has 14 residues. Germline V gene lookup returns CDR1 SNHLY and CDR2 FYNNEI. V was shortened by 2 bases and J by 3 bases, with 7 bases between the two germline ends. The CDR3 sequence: CASSERPANEKLFF. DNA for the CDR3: TGTGCCAGCAGTGAAAGGCCAGCTAATGAAAAACTGTTTTTT.

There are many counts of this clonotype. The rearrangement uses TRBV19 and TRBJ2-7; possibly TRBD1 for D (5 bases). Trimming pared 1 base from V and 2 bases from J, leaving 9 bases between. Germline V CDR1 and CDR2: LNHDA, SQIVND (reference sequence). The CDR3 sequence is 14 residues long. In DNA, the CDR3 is TGTGCCAGTAGTATAGCCAGGGAAGCCTACGAGCAGTACTTC. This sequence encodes CASSIAREAYEQYF.

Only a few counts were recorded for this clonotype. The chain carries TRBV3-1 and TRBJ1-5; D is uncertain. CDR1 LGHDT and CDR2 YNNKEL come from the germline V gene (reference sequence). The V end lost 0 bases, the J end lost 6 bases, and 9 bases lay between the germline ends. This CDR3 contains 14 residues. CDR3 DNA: TGTGCCAGCAGCCAAGACCCTTCTCCTCAGCCCCAGCATTTT. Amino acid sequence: CASSQDPSPQPQHF.

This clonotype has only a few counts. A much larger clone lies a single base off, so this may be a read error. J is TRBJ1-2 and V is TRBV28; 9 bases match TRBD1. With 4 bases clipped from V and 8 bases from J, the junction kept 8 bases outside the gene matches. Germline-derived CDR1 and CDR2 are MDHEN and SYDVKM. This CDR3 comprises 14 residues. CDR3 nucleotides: TGTGCCAGCAGTTCGGGACAGGGAGGGGGCGGCTACACCTTC. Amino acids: CASSSGQGGGGYTF.

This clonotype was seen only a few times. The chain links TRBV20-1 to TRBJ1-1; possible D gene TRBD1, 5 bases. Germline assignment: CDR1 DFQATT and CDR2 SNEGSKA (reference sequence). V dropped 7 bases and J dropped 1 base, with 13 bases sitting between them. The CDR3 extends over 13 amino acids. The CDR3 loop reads CSGQGLANTEAFF. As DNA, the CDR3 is TGCAGTGGCCAGGGTCTGGCGAACACTGAAGCTTTCTTT.

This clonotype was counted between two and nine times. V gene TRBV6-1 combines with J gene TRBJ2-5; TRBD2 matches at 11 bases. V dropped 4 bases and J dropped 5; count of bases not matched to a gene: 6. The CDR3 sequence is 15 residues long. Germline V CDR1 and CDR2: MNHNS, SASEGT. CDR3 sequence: CASSGSGRAAETQYF. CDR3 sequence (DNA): TGTGCCAGCAGTGGTAGCGGGAGGGCCGCGGAGACCCAGTACTTC.

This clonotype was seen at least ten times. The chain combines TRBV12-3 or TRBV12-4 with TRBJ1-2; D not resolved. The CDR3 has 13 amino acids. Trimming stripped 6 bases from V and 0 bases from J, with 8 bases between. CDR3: CASSSAANYGYTF. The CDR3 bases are TGTGCCAGCAGCTCCGCAGCTAACTATGGCTACACCTTC.

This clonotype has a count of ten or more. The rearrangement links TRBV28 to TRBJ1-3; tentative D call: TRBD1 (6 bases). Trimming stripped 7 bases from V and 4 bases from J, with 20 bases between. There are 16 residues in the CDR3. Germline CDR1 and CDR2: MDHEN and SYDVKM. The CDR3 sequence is CASNSVGEGTGNTIYF. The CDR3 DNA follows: TGTGCCAGCAATTCCGTGGGTGAGGGGACAGGAAACACCATATATTTT.

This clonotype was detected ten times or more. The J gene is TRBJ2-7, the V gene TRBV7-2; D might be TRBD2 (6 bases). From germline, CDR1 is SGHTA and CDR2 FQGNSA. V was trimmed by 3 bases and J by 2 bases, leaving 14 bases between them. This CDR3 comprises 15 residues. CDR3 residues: CASSLGRGATYEQYF. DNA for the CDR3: TGTGCCAGCAGCTTGGGGCGCGGGGCGACCTACGAGCAGTACTTC.

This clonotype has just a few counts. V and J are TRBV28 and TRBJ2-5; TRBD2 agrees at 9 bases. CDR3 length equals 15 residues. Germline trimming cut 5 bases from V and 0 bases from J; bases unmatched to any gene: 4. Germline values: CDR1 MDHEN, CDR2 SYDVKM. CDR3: CASSLSGSNQETQYF. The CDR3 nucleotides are TGTGCCAGCAGTCTTAGCGGGAGCAACCAAGAGACCCAGTACTTC.

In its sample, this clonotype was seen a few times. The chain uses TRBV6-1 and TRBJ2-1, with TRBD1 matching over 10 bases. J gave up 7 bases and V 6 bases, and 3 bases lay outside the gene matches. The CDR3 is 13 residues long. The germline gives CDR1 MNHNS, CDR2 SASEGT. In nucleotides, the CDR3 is TGTGCCAGCAGGGGACAGGGGAGGAATGAGCAGTTCTTC. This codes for CASRGQGRNEQFF.

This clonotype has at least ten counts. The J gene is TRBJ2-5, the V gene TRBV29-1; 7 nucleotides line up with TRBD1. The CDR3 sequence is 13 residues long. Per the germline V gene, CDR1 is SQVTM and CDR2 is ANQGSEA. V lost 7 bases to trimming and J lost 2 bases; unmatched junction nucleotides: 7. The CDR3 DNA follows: TGCAGCGCAGGACAGGACACGCAAGAGACCCAGTACTTC. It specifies CSAGQDTQETQYF.

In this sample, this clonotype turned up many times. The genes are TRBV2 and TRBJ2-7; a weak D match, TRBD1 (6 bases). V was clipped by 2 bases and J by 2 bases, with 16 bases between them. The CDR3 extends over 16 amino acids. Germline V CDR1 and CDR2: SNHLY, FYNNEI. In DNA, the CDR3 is TGTGCCAGCAGTGAAAAAAGACAGGTTCTAACCTACGAGCAGTACTTC. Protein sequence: CASSEKRQVLTYEQYF.

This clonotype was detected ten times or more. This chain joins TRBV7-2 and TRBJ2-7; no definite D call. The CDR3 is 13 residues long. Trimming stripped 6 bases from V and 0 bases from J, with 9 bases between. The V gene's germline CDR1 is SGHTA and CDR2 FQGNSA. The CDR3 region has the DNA TGTGCCAGCAGGGGTGATTTCTCCTACGAGCAGTACTTC. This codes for CASRGDFSYEQYF.